This T cell receptor (beta chain) was observed in a study of cytomegalovirus exposure and HLA in healthy donors. The CDR3 runs 15 residues. V dropped 6 bases and J dropped 5; count of bases not matched to a gene: 7. CDR1 is SGHTS, CDR2 YDEGEE, per germline. Study-level findings and limits: Despite most TCR sequences being rare, some public TCRs occurred in many donors. Per published accounts, TCR beta sequences correctly predicted the HLA-A and HLA-B alleles of most subjects. It was confirmed in vitro that a few of the CMV-associated chains were specific for CMV antigens. Researchers had no immune exposure information except CMV serostatus available.

With respect to this clone: Its specificity is not known.

The PCR employed 60 Vbeta primers together with 13 Jbeta primers. Only in-frame clones appear in the TCRdb table, and some are missing; sequencing was by immunoSEQ multiplex PCR. Among some 90,000 clones listed, over 70% were seen once. Sequencing input: PBMCs. This chain joins TRBV5-8 and TRBJ1-4, with 10 bases aligning to TRBD1. The sequence came from a man aged 60 to 69 in good health and CMV-seronegative. CDR3 in DNA: TGTGCCAGCACCGTCCCGGGACAGGGGAATGAAAAACTGTTTTTT. Its protein is CASTVPGQGNEKLFF.